This entry describes one TCR beta chain. This specimen comes from a study of blood T cell repertoires in COVID-19. Looking at the study overall: Sources were T cells, B-cell-depleted T cells, or PBMCs; the material itself was cDNA or gDNA.

The assay was immunoSEQ multiplex PCR, and TCRdb's table has in-frame clones only and misses some. Seen here are around 130,000 clones, under 90% observed once, and the top ten hold 2.4%. This sequence originates from a man between 40 and 49 years old with acute COVID-19. Sequenced material: PBMCs or T cells enriched from blood (not recorded which).

The CDR3 nucleotides read TGTGCCAGCAGCCAAAGTCGGGAGACCCAGTACTTC. Translating gives CASSQSRETQYF. The chain couples TRBV3-1 (or the pseudogene TRBV3-2) to TRBJ2-5; no definite D call. CDR1 and CDR2 (germline): LGHDT, YNNKEL (reference sequence). The CDR3 spans 12 residues. The ends were cut back, 2 bases at V and 5 bases at J, with 6 bases in the middle.